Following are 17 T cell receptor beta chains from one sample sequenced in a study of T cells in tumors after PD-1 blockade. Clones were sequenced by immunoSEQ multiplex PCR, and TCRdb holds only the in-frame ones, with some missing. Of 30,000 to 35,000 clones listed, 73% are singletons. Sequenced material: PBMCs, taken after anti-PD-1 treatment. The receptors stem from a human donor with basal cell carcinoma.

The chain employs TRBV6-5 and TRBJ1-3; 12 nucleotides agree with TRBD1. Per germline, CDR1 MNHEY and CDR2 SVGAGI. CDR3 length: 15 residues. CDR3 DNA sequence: TGTGCTACATGGGGACAGGGGGCCGGGGCGTTCACCATATATTTT. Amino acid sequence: CATWGQGAGAFTIYF.

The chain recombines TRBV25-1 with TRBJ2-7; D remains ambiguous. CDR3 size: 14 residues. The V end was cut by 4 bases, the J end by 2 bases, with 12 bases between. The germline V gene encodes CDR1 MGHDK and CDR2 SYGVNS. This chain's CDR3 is CASSAGYTTYEQYF. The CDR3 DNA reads TGTGCCAGCAGTGCCGGGTACACGACCTACGAGCAGTACTTC.

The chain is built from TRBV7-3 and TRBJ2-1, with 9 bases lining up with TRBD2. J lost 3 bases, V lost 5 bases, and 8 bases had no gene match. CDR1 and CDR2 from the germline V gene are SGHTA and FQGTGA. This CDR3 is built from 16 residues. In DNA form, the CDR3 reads TGTGCCAGCAGCGCCAACCCGACTAGCGGCTACAATGAGCAGTTCTTC. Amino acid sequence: CASSANPTSGYNEQFF.

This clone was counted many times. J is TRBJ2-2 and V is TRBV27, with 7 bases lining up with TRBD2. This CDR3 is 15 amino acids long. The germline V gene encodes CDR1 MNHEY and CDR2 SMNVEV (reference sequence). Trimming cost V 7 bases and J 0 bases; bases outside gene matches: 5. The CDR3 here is CASTFGGANTGELFF. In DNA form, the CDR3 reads TGTGCCAGCACCTTTGGGGGGGCGAACACCGGGGAGCTGTTTTTT.

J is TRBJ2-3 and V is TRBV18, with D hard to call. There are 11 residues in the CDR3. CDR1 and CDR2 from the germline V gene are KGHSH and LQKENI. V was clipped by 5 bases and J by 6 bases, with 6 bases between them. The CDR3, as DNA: TGTGCCAGCTCAGGCCCCGATACGCAGTATTTT. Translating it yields CASSGPDTQYF. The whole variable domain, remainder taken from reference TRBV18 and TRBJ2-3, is NAGVMQNPRHLVRRRGQEARLRCSPMKGHSHVYWYRQLPEEGLKFMVYLQKENIIDESGMPKERFSAEFPKEGPSILRIQQVVRGDSAAYFCASSGPDTQYFGPGTRLTVL.

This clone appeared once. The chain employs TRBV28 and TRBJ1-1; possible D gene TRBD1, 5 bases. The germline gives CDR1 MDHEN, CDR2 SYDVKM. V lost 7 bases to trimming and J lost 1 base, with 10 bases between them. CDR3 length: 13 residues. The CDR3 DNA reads TGTGCCAGCACGTCCCAGGGGAACACTGAAGCTTTCTTT. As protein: CASTSQGNTEAFF.

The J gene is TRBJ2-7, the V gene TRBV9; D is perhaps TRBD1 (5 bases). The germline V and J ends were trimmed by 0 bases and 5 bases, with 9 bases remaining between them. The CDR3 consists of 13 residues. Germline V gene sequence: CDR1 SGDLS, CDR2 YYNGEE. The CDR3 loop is CASSVAGFDEQYF. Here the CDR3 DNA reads TGTGCCAGCAGCGTAGCAGGGTTCGACGAGCAGTACTTC.

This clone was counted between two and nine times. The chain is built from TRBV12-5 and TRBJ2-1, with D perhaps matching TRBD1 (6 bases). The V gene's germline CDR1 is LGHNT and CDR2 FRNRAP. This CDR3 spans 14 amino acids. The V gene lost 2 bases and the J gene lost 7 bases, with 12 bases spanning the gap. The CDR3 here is CASGLLTGSNEQFF. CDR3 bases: TGTGCTAGTGGTTTGCTGACAGGTAGTAATGAGCAGTTCTTC.

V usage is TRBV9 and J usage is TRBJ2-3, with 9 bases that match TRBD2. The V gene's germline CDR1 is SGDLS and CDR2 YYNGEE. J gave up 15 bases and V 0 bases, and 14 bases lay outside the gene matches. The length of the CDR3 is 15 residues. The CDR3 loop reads CASSVGSSGSSRKYF. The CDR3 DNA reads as TGTGCCAGCAGCGTAGGTAGTAGCGGGAGCTCCCGTAAATATTTT. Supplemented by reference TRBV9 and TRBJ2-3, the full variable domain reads DSGVTQTPKHLITATGQRVTLRCSPRSGDLSVYWYQQSLDQGLQFLIQYYNGEERAKGNILERFSAQQFPDLHSELNLSSLELGDSALYFCASSVGSSGSSRKYFGPGTRLTVL.

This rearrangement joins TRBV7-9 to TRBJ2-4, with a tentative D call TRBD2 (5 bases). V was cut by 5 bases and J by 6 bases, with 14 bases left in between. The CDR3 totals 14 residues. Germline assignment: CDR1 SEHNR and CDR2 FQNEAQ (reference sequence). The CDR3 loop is CASSEPAGGNIQYF. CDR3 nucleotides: TGTGCCAGCAGCGAACCGGCGGGCGGAAACATTCAGTACTTC.

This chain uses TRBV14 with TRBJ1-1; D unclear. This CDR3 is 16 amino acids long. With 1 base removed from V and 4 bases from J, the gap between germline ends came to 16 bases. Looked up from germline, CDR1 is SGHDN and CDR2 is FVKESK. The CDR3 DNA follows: TGTGCCAGCAGCCAAGTAACCCGGGGTTATCGCACTGAAGCTTTCTTT. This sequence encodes CASSQVTRGYRTEAFF. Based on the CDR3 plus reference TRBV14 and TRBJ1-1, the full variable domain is EAGVTQFPSHSVIEKGQTVTLRCDPISGHDNLYWYRRVMGKEIKFLLHFVKESKQDESGMPNNRFLAERTGGTYSTLKVQPAELEDSGVYFCASSQVTRGYRTEAFFGQGTRLTVV.

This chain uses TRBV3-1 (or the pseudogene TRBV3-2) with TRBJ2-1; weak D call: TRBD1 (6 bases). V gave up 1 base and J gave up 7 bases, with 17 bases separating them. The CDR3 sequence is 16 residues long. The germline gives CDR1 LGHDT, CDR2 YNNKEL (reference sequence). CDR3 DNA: TGTGCCAGCAGCCAAGTAAGAGACAGGCCCTCGAATGAGCAGTTCTTC. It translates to CASSQVRDRPSNEQFF.

DNA of the CDR3: TGTGCCAGCAGCCCCGGCTTAGCGGGGGCCCCCGGGGAGCTGTTTTTT. Translated: CASSPGLAGAPGELFF. V usage is TRBV7-9 and J usage is TRBJ2-2; 9 nucleotides match TRBD2. Trimming took 5 bases from V and 6 from J; bases not matched to a gene: 10. The length of the CDR3 is 16 residues. CDR1 and CDR2 (germline): SEHNR, FQNEAQ (reference sequence). Full variable domain (missing parts from reference TRBV7-9 and TRBJ2-2): DTGVSQNPRHKITKRGQNVTFRCDPISEHNRLYWYRQTLGQGPEFLTYFQNEAQLEKSRLLSDRFSAERPKGSFSTLEIQRTEQGDSAMYLCASSPGLAGAPGELFFGEGSRLTVL.

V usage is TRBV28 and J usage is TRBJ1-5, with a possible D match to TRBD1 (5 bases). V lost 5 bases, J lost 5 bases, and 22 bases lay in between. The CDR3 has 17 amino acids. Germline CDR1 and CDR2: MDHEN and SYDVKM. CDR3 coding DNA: TGTGCCAGCAGTCCCGGGACCCTTAAAGGGATCGATCAGCCCCAGCATTTT. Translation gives CASSPGTLKGIDQPQHF.

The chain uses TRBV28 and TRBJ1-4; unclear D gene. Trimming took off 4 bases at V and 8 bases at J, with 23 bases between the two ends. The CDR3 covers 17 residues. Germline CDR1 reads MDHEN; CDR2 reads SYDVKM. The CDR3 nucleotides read TGTGCCAGCAGTTCGGCCCGATCAAGGGAGCCTTTGGAAAAACTGTTTTTT. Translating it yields CASSSARSREPLEKLFF.

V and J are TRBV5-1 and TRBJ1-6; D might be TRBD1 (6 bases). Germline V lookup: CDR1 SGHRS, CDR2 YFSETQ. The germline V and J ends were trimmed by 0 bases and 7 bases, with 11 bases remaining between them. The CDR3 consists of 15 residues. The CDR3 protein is CASSLGRGGNSPLHF. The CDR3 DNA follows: TGCGCCAGCAGCTTGGGCAGGGGCGGGAATTCACCCCTCCACTTT.

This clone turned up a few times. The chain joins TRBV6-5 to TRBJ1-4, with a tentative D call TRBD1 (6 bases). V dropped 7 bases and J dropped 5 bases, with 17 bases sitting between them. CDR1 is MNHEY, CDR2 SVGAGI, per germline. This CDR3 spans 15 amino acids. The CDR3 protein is CASTEWQGRNEKLFF. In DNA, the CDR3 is TGTGCCAGCACCGAGTGGCAGGGGCGAAATGAAAAACTGTTTTTT.